This T cell receptor (beta chain) was obtained from a study of shared clonotypes between healthy human individuals. Study conclusions and caveats: Sampling included only blood; tissue repertoires likely differ.

Nashville, Tennessee was home to all donors, who were Caucasian adults. Investigators divided CD4+ cells into CD45RA+ naive and CD45RA-negative memory subsets. The CDR3 extends over 14 amino acids. Germline CDR1 MDHEN, CDR2 SYDVKM. The V gene lost 7 bases and the J gene lost 3 bases, with 15 bases spanning the gap. TCRdb's table, derived via immunoSEQ multiplex PCR, lists solely in-frame clones and lacks some. The sample gives about 1.1 million clones, 70% to 85% of which show up once; 0.7% to 0.95% is in the top ten. Details on this clone: Its target is not known.

The sequenced sample consisted of memory CD4+ T cells from PBMCs. Subset reported: CD45RA-negative fraction. The chain employs TRBV28 and TRBJ1-1, with a possible D match to TRBD1 (6 bases). The receptor's source is a young man in good health. Some clones in this sample may be carry-over from other donors' samples. CDR3 nucleotides: TGTGCCAGCAATTTCGGGGGCTCGGACACTGAAGCTTTCTTT. Protein product: CASNFGGSDTEAFF.